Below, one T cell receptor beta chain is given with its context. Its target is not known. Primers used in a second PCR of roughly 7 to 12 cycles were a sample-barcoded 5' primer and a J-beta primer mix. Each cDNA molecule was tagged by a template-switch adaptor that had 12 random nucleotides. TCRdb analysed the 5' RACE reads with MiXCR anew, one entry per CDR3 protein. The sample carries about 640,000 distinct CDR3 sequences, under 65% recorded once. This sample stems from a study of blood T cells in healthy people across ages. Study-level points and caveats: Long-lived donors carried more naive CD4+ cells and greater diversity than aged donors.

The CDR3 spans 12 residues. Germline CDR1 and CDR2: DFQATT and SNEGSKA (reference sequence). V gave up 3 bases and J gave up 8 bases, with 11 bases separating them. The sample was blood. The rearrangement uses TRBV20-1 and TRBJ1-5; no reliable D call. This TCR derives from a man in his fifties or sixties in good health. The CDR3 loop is CSARGRSKPQHF. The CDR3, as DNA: TGCAGTGCTAGGGGCCGTAGTAAGCCCCAGCATTTT.